This TCR beta chain derives from a study of T cells after yellow fever vaccination. CDR1 is SQVTM and CDR2 is ANQGSEA in the germline V gene. The CDR3 spans 12 residues. Trimming removed 6 bases at V and 8 bases at J, with 13 bases between. From the 5' RACE reads, TCRdb called clonotypes with MiXCR, one entry per CDR3 protein. Here the sample spans about 370,000 distinct CDR3 sequences, roughly 10% being singletons. This material consisted of PBMCs, taken on the day of the first yellow fever vaccination. The sequence came from a man aged 18 to 29 who received the YFV17D yellow fever vaccine. This chain connects TRBV29-1 to TRBJ1-4; possible D gene TRBD1, 5 bases. The CDR3 nucleotides read TGCAGCGTCATCAGGGATGACGAAAAACTGTTTTTT. Residues: CSVIRDDEKLFF.